The present entry profiles one T cell receptor (beta chain) with its context. The data are from a study of identical twins. Template switching (which added a universal primer site) was used, and cDNA carried unique molecular identifiers. In TCRdb, the 5' RACE reads were re-called with MiXCR into one record per CDR3 protein. The sample includes around 240,000 distinct CDR3 sequences, approximately 7% of them seen just once. These records were also assigned to another study, of yellow fever vaccine responses in identical twins.

The specimen was memory (CD45RO+) T cells sorted from blood. This TCR came from a young woman in good health.

Here the CDR3 reads CASSPRTGSSYEQYF. As DNA, the CDR3 is TGCGCCAGCAGCCCTAGGACGGGAAGCTCCTACGAGCAGTACTTC. V and J are TRBV5-1 and TRBJ2-7, with a tentative D call TRBD2 (5 bases). Trimming stripped 4 bases from V and 0 bases from J, with 14 bases between. This CDR3 is built from 15 residues. Germline CDR1 SGHRS, CDR2 YFSETQ.